Sequencing of this T cell receptor (beta chain) was carried out in a study of T cells in Graves' hyperthyroidism and ophthalmopathy. Study information: Before treatment of any kind, peripheral blood was taken at initial diagnosis.

In this sample, this clonotype turned up many times. Its target is unknown. Study-wide points: The authors' 13 V-J model separated ophthalmopathy from stable hyperthyroidism. Most thyroid clonotypes with frequency above 0.001 were detected in blood.

Exclusions: uncontrolled infection, other autoimmune disease, pregnancy, lactation. Using RNA transcripts as the source, TCR beta CDR3 regions were amplified. A first-round RT-PCR of the TCR CDR3 used the HTBI primer set. TCRdb processed the multiplex PCR reads anew with MiXCR; each CDR3 protein has one entry. Among 300,000 to 450,000 distinct CDR3 sequences, roughly 14% were seen once, and the ten largest hold 15% to 20%. Material for sequencing was blood. The clonotype comes from a woman aged 25 to 39 with Graves' ophthalmopathy.

This CDR3 is CASRVGNTEAFF. In DNA, the CDR3 is TGTGCCAGCAGGGTCGGGAACACTGAAGCTTTCTTT. J is TRBJ1-1 and V is TRBV28; D gene unclear. This CDR3 has 12 residues. V lost 6 bases to trimming and J lost 1 base, with 6 bases between them. Germline V gene lookup returns CDR1 MDHEN and CDR2 SYDVKM.